This TCR beta chain stems from a study of prognosis after radiotherapy for stage I lung cancer. Starting from genomic DNA, TCR beta CDR3 was amplified through two-round multiplex PCR. Every TRBV and TRBJ gene had its own specific primer in first-round PCR. TCRdb processed the multiplex PCR reads anew with MiXCR; each CDR3 protein has one entry. The sample comprises just under 20,000 distinct CDR3 sequences, around 26% of which are singletons, and 22% rests with the top ten. This clonotype was seen a handful of times. With a much larger clone just one base away, this may be a read error. Material: PBMCs, obtained before or after stereotactic body radiation therapy (not recorded which). The clonotype originates from a donor over 45 with non-small cell lung cancer.

The CDR3 spells CASSRGTSGRSNTGGLFF. CDR3 sequence (DNA): TGTGCCAGCTCACGAGGGACTAGCGGGAGGTCGAACACCGGGGGGCTGTTTTTT. The chain joins TRBV18 to TRBJ2-2, with 15 nucleotides matching TRBD2. The V gene's germline CDR1 is KGHSH and CDR2 LQKENI. This CDR3 is built from 18 residues.